The next 20 T cell receptor beta chains were all read from a single sample in a study of shared clonotypes between healthy human individuals. Sequencing used immunoSEQ multiplex PCR; TCRdb keeps in-frame clones, though not all of them. The sample includes about 490,000 clones, over 70% of them seen just once. The sequencing sample was made of PBMCs. These receptors all come from a middle-aged woman in good health. Some clones in this sample may be carry-over from other donors' samples.

This sequence joins TRBV7-6 and TRBJ2-5; TRBD2 might be the D (7 bases). V lost 5 bases and J 0 bases, leaving 16 bases between the germline ends. Germline V lookup: CDR1 SGHVS, CDR2 FNYEAQ. This CDR3 comprises 16 residues. The CDR3 sequence: CASSGGGARYQETQYF. DNA for the CDR3: TGTGCCAGCAGCGGGGGGGGCGCACGGTACCAAGAGACCCAGTACTTC.

This sequence joins TRBV7-9 and TRBJ2-7, with a possible D match to TRBD1 (5 bases). CDR3 length equals 11 residues. The germline V and J ends were trimmed by 6 bases and 4 bases, with 7 bases remaining between them. Germline V gene lookup returns CDR1 SEHNR and CDR2 FQNEAQ (reference sequence). DNA for the CDR3: TGTGCCAGCAGAAGGGGTTACGAGCAGTACTTC. Translated: CASRRGYEQYF.

Sample share makes this clone medium-sized. Other nucleotide sequences from this sample produce the same CDR3. The chain couples TRBV10-1 to TRBJ1-1; 7 bases match TRBD1. Germline V CDR1 and CDR2: WNHNN, SYGVQD (reference sequence). The V segment lost 6 bases and the J segment 1 base; nucleotides outside the gene matches: 2. This CDR3 is 13 amino acids long. The CDR3 DNA reads as TGCGCCAGCAGACAGGGGACGAACACTGAAGCTTTCTTT. This codes for CASRQGTNTEAFF.

As regards this clone: A read error is likely here: a far larger clone is one base away. The chain couples TRBV5-6 to TRBJ2-3; D gene ambiguous. CDR3 length: 16 residues. CDR1 is SGHDT and CDR2 is YYEEEE in the germline V gene. The CDR3 coding sequence is TGTGCCGGCAGCCTCTACATAACCTGGGGCACAGATACGCAGTATTTT. Its translation is CAGSLYITWGTDTQYF. The whole variable domain, filled in from reference TRBV5-6 and TRBJ2-3, reads DAGVTQSPTHLIKTRGQQVTLRCSPKSGHDTVSWYQQALGQGPQFIFQYYEEEERQRGNFPDRFSGHQFPNYSSELNVNALLLGDSALYLCAGSLYITWGTDTQYFGPGTRLTVL.

The chain carries TRBV6-5 and TRBJ2-4; 8 positions match TRBD1. V was clipped by 5 bases and J by 9 bases; unmatched bases: 6. This CDR3 contains 13 residues. CDR1 MNHEY and CDR2 SVGAGI come from the germline V gene. CDR3 loop: CASSEDRVSIQYF. In DNA form, the CDR3 reads TGTGCCAGCAGTGAGGACAGGGTCAGCATTCAGTACTTC.

Points on this clone: A far larger clone differs by one base, so this is likely a read error. Since the CDR3 does not end with the conserved phenylalanine or tryptophan, this likely comes from a read error. The chain combines TRBV30 with TRBJ1-1, with D perhaps matching TRBD1 (5 bases). The germline V gene has CDR1 GTSNPN and CDR2 SVGIG (reference sequence). The CDR3 has 15 residues. Trimming took off 3 bases at V and 2 bases at J, with 16 bases between the two ends. CDR3 sequence: CAWSLPLGLNTEAFS. CDR3 bases: TGTGCCTGGAGCTTACCTTTGGGACTTAACACTGAAGCTTTCTCT.

The chain links TRBV18 to TRBJ1-5, with D hard to call. This CDR3 comprises 14 residues. V was trimmed by 5 bases and J by 4 bases, leaving 12 bases between them. CDR1 is KGHSH, CDR2 LQKENI, per germline. For the CDR3, the DNA is TGTGCCAGCTCAGCCCTGGCTGGGAATCAGCCCCAGCATTTT. Translating it yields CASSALAGNQPQHF.

In nucleotides, the CDR3 is TGTGCCAGCAGCTTAAGGTTGGAGGATACGCAGTATTTT. Its translation: CASSLRLEDTQYF. The chain joins TRBV11-3 to TRBJ2-3; D call uncertain. Trimming removed 2 bases at V and 6 bases at J, with 9 bases between. The CDR3 is 13 residues long. The germline V gene encodes CDR1 SGHNT and CDR2 YENEEA.

In this sample, this clone turned up a few times. The rearrangement uses TRBV4-3 and TRBJ2-7, with 9 bases fitting TRBD2. Germline V gene sequence: CDR1 LGHNA, CDR2 YSLEER. Germline trimming cut 0 bases from V and 8 bases from J; bases unmatched to any gene: 8. There are 15 residues in the CDR3. The chain's CDR3 is CASSQDGSGSDQQYF. CDR3 coding DNA: TGCGCCAGCAGCCAAGACGGTAGCGGGAGTGATCAGCAGTACTTC.

The rearrangement joins TRBV4-1 to TRBJ2-7, with D tentatively TRBD1 (6 bases). V was clipped by 0 bases and J by 5 bases, with 14 bases between them. Germline loops: CDR1 MGHRA, CDR2 YSYEKL. The CDR3 runs to 15 residues. CDR3 in amino acids: CASSQEGRGVHEQYF. The DNA for the CDR3 is TGCGCCAGCAGCCAAGAAGGCAGGGGCGTCCACGAGCAGTACTTC.

The CDR3 nucleotides are TGCAGCGTTCGTAGTGGGACTAGCGACAATGAGCAGTTCTTC. Translated, it gives CSVRSGTSDNEQFF. The rearrangement joins TRBV29-1 to TRBJ2-1; TRBD2 matches 10 bases. Germline V gene sequence: CDR1 SQVTM, CDR2 ANQGSEA. The CDR3 is 14 amino acids. J lost 5 bases, V lost 5 bases, and 6 bases had no gene match.

This chain links TRBV4-1 with TRBJ1-3, with D tentatively TRBD1 (5 bases). The CDR3 totals 15 residues. The germline V gene encodes CDR1 MGHRA and CDR2 YSYEKL. Trimming shortened V by 3 bases and J by 3 bases, and 12 bases separated the two germline ends. The chain's CDR3 is CASSQPTAHGNTIYF. Written as DNA, the CDR3 is TGCGCCAGCAGCCAGCCGACAGCGCATGGAAACACCATATATTTT.

The chain carries TRBV28 and TRBJ2-6; TRBD1 agrees at 10 bases. The CDR3 extends over 18 amino acids. V trimming: 4 bases; J trimming: 3 bases; junction bases outside the gene matches: 9. Germline CDR1 and CDR2: MDHEN and SYDVKM. The CDR3, as DNA: TGTGCCAGCAGTTCGGCGACAGGGGGCATATTTGGGGCCAACGTCCTGACTTTC. As protein: CASSSATGGIFGANVLTF.

This clone was recorded once. A far larger clone differs by one base, so this is likely a read error. This chain links TRBV7-8 with TRBJ2-7, with D unresolved. V lost 6 bases, J lost 2 bases, and 17 bases lay in between. This CDR3 spans 15 amino acids. From germline, CDR1 is SGHVS and CDR2 FQNEAQ. CDR3 sequence (DNA): TGTGCCAGCAGTTTCCTCAGCTACTCACCCTACGAGCAGTACTTC. Its translation: CASSFLSYSPYEQYF.

This sequence joins TRBV5-1 and TRBJ2-2; D possibly matches TRBD1 or TRBD2 (6 bases each). Germline V gene lookup returns CDR1 SGHRS and CDR2 YFSETQ. The CDR3 sequence is 15 residues long. The V gene lost 1 base and the J gene lost 4 bases, with 11 bases spanning the gap. As DNA, the CDR3 is TGCGCCAGCAGCTTGATCAGGGGAGGCACCGGGGAGCTGTTTTTT. This sequence encodes CASSLIRGGTGELFF.

The J gene is TRBJ2-5, the V gene TRBV7-6; D is unclear. In germline, CDR1 is SGHVS, CDR2 FNYEAQ. The V end lost 1 base, the J end lost 2 bases, and 11 bases lay between the germline ends. The CDR3 is made up of 15 amino acids. Written as DNA, the CDR3 is TGTGCCAGCAGCTTAGTGTCGACCAGACAAGAGACCCAGTACTTC. It translates to CASSLVSTRQETQYF.

The chain combines TRBV29-1 with TRBJ2-1; 8 bases map to TRBD2. CDR1 is SQVTM and CDR2 is ANQGSEA in the germline V gene. The V segment lost 0 bases and the J segment 4 bases; nucleotides outside the gene matches: 8. There are 16 residues in the CDR3. This chain's CDR3 is CSVEDRRAGVYNEQFF. The CDR3 nucleotides read TGCAGCGTTGAAGATCGTCGAGCGGGAGTATACAATGAGCAGTTCTTC.

The chain links TRBV2 to TRBJ2-5; TRBD1 matches at 7 bases. Losses at the gene ends were 10 bases for V and 4 bases for J; bases not matched to a gene: 6. The CDR3 runs 12 residues. CDR1 and CDR2 from the germline V gene are SNHLY and FYNNEI. The CDR3 is CAISAGGETQYF. CDR3 coding DNA: TGTGCCATCTCGGCAGGGGGAGAGACCCAGTACTTC.

The genes are TRBV2 and TRBJ1-2; D is possibly TRBD1 (5 bases). Germline loops: CDR1 SNHLY, CDR2 FYNNEI. The CDR3 consists of 10 residues. Trimming removed 6 bases from V and 8 bases from J, with 7 bases in between. The CDR3 is CASRDIGYTF. In DNA, the CDR3 is TGTGCCAGCAGGGACATAGGCTACACCTTC.

The chain joins TRBV19 to TRBJ1-5, with no clear D. The length of the CDR3 is 14 residues. Trimming took off 3 bases at V and 0 bases at J, with 6 bases between the two ends. CDR1 and CDR2 from the germline V gene are LNHDA and SQIVND (reference sequence). The CDR3, as DNA: TGTGCCAGTAGTATCTTCAATAGCAATCAGCCCCAGCATTTT. It specifies CASSIFNSNQPQHF.